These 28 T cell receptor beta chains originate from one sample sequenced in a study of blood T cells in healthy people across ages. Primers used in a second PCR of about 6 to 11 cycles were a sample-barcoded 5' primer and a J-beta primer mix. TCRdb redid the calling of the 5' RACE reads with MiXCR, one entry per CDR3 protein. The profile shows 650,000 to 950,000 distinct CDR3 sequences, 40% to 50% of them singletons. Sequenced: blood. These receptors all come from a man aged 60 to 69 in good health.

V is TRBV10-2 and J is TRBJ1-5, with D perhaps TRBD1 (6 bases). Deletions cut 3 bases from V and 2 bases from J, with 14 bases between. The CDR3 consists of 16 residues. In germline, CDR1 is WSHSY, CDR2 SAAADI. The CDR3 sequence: CASSDAGAYGNQPQHF. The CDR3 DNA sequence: TGCGCCAGCAGTGATGCGGGGGCGTACGGCAATCAGCCCCAGCATTTT.

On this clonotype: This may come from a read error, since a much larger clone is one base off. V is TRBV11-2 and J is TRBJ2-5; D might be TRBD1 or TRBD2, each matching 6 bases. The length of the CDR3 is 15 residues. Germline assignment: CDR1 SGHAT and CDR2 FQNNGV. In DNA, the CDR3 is TGTGTCAGCAGCGTAGCGGACAGTCGAGAAGAGACCCAGTACTTC. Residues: CVSSVADSREETQYF.

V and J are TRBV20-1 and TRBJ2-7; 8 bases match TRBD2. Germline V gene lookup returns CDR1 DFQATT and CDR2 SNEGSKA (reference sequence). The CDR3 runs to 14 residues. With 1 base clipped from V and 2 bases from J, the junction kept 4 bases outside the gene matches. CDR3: CSARVPGGPYEQYF. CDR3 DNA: TGCAGTGCTAGAGTTCCGGGGGGGCCCTACGAGCAGTACTTC.

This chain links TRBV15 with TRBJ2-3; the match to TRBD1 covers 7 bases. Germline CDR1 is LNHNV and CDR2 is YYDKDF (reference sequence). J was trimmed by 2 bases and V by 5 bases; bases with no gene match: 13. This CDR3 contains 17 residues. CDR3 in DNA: TGTGCCACCAGCCCCCGATCGAGGGGGCCTTCCACAGATACGCAGTATTTT. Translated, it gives CATSPRSRGPSTDTQYF.

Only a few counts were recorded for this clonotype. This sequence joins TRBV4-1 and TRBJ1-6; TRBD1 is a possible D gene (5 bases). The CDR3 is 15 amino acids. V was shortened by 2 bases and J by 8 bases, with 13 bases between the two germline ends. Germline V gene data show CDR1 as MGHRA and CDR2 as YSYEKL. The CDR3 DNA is TGCGCCAGCAGCCAACAGGGATCTGAGGATTCACCCCTCCACTTT. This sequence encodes CASSQQGSEDSPLHF.

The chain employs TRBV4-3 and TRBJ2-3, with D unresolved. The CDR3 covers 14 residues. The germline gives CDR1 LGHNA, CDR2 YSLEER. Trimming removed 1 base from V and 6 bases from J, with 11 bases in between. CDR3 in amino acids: CASSQASLRDTQYF. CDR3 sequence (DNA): TGCGCCAGCAGCCAAGCCTCCTTGCGGGATACGCAGTATTTT.

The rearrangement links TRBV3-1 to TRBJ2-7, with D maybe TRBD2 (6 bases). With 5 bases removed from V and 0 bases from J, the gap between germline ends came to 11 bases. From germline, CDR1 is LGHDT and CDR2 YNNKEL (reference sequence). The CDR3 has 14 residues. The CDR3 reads CASSTRGASYEQYF. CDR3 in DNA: TGTGCCAGCAGCACGCGGGGTGCCTCCTACGAGCAGTACTTC.

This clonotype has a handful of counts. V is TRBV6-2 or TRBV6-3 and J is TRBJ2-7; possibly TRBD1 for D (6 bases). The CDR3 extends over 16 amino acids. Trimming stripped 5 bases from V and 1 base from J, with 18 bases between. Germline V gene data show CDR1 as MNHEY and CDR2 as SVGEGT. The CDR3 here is CASSNNRALGSYEQYF. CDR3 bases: TGTGCCAGCAGTAATAACAGGGCCCTTGGATCCTACGAGCAGTACTTC.

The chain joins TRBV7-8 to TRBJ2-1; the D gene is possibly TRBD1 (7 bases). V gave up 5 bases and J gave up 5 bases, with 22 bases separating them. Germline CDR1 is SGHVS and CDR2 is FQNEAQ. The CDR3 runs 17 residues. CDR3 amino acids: CASSPLSGGGPNNEQFF. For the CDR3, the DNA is TGTGCCAGCAGCCCCCTCAGTGGAGGGGGCCCAAACAATGAGCAGTTCTTC.

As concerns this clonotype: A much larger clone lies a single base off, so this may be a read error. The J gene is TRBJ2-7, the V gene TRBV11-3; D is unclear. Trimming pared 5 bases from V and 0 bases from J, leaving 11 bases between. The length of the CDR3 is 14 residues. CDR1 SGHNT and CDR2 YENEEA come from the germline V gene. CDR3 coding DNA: TGTGCCAGCAGCGCCGTTGGGGACTCCTACGAGCAGTACTTC. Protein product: CASSAVGDSYEQYF.

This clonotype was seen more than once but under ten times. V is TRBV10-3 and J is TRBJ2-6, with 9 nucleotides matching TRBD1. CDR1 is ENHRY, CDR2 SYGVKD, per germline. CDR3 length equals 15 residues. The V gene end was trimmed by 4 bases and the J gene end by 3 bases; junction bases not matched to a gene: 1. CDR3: CAISGTGDGANVLTF. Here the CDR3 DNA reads TGTGCCATCAGTGGGACAGGGGATGGGGCCAACGTCCTGACTTTC.

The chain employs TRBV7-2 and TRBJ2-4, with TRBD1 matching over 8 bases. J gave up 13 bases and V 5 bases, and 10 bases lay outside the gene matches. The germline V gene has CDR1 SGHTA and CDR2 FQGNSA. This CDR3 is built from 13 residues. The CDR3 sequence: CASSRYRGAEQYF. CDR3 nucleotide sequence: TGTGCCAGCAGCCGGTACAGGGGGGCGGAGCAGTACTTC.

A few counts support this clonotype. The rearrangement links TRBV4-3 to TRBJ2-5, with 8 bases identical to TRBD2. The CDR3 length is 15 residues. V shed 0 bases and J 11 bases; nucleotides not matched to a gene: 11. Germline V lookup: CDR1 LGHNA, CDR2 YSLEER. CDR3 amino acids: CASSQDRGGAREQYF. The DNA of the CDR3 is TGCGCCAGCAGCCAAGATCGGGGGGGGGCAAGAGAGCAGTACTTC.

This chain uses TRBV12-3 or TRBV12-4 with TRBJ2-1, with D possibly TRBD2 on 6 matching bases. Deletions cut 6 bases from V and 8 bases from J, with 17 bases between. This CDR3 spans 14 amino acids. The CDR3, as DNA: TGTGCCAGCAGCCCTGAAGTGGAGGGCGATGAGCAGTTCTTC. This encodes CASSPEVEGDEQFF.

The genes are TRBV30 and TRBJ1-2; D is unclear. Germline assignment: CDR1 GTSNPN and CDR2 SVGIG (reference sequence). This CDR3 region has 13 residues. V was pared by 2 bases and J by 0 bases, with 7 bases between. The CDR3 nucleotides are TGTGCCTGGAGTCTCCCAGCTAACTATGGCTACACCTTC. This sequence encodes CAWSLPANYGYTF.

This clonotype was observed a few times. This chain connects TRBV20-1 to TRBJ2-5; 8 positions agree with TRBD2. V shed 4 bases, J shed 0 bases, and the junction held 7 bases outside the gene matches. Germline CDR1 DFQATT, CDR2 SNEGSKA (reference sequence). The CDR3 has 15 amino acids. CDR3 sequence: CSATPAGLDQETQYF. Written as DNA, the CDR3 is TGCAGTGCTACCCCAGCGGGACTAGACCAAGAGACCCAGTACTTC.

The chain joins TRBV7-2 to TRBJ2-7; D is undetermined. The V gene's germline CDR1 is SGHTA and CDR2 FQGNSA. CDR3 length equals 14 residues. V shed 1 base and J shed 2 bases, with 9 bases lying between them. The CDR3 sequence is CASSLGSRAYEQYF. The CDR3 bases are TGTGCCAGCAGCTTAGGTTCCAGAGCCTACGAGCAGTACTTC.

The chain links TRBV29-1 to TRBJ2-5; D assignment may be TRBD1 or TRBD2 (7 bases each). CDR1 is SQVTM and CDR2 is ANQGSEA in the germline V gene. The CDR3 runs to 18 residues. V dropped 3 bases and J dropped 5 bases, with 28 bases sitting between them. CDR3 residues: CSVEAGVGPHQGGETQYF. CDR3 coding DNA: TGCAGCGTTGAGGCGGGGGTCGGTCCCCATCAGGGGGGGGAGACCCAGTACTTC.

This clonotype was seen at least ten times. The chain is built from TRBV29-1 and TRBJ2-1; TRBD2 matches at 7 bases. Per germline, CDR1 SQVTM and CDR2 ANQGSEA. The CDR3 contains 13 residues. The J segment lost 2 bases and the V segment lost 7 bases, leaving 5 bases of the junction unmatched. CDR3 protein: CSGAGPPYNEQFF. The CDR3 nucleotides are TGCAGCGGAGCGGGGCCACCCTACAATGAGCAGTTCTTC.

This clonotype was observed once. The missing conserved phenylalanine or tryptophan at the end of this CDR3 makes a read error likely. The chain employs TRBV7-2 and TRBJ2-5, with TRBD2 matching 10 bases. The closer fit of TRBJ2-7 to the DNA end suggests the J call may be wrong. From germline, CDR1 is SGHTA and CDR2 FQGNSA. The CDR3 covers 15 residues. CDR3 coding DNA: TGTGCCAGCAGCTTAGGGTCTAGCGGGGGCTACGAGCAGTACCTC. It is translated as CASSLGSSGGYEQYL.

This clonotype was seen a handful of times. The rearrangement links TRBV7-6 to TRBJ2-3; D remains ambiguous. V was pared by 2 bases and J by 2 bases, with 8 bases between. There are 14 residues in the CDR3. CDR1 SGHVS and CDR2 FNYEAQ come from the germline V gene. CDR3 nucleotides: TGTGCCAGCAGCTTACTTCCGAACACAGATACGCAGTATTTT. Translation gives CASSLLPNTDTQYF.

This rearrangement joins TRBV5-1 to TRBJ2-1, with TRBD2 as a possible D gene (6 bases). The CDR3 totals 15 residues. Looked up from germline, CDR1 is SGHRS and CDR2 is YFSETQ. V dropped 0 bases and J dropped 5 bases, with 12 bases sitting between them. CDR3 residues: CASSLEGTHDNEQFF. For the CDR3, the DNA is TGCGCCAGCAGCTTGGAGGGGACTCATGACAATGAGCAGTTCTTC.

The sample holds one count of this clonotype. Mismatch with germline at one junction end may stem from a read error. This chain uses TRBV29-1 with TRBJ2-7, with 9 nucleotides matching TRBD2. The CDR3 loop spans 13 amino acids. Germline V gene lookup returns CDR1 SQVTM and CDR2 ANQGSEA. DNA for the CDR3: TGCAGCGTTAAAGACGGGACTAGCAATGAGCAGTACTTC. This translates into CSVKDGTSNEQYF.

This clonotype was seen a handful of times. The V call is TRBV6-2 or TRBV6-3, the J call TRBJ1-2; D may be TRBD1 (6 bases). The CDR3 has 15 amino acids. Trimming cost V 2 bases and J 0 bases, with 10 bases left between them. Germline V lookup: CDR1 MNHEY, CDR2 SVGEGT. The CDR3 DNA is TGTGCCAGCAGTTACCGACGGACAGCTAACTATGGCTACACCTTC. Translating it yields CASSYRRTANYGYTF.

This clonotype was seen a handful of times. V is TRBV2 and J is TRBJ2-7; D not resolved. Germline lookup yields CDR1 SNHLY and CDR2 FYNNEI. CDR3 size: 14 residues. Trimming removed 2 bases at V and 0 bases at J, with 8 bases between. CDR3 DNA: TGTGCCAGCAGTGAAAGTCAGGACTCCTACGAGCAGTACTTC. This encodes CASSESQDSYEQYF.

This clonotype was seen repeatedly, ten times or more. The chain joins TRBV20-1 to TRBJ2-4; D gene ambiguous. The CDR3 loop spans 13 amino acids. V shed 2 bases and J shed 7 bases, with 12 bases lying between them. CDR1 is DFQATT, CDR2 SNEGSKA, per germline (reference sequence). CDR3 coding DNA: TGCAGTGCTAGATCGACTCAAACCAACATTCAGTACTTC. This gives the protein CSARSTQTNIQYF.

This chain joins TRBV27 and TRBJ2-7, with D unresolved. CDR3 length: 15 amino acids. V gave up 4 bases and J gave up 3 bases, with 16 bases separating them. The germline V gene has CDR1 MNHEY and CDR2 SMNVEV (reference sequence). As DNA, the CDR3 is TGTGCCAGCAGTTCTACACCAGACGGTGACTACGAGCAGTACTTC. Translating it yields CASSSTPDGDYEQYF.

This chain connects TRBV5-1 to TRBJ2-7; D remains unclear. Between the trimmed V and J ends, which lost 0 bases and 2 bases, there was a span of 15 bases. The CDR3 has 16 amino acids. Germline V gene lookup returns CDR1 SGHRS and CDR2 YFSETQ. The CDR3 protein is CASSLAPTGSTYEQYF. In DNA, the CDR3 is TGCGCCAGCAGCTTGGCCCCTACCGGGTCAACCTACGAGCAGTACTTC.